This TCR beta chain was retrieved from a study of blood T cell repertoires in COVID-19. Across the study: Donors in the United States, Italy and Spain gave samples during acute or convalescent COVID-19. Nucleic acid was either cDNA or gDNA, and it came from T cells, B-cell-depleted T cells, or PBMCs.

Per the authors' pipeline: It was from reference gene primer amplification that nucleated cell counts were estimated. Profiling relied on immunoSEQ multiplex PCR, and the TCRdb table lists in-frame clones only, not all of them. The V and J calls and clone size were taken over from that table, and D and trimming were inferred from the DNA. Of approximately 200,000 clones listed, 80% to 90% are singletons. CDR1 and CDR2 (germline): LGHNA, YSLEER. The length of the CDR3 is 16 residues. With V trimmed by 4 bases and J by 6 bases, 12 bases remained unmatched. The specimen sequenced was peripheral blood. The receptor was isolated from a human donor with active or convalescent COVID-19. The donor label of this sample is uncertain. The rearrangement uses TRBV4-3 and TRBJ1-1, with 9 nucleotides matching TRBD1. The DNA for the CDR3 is TGCGCCAGCAGCCGTTGGGGGGGACAGGGAGGGGCTGAAGCTTTCTTT. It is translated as CASSRWGGQGGAEAFF.